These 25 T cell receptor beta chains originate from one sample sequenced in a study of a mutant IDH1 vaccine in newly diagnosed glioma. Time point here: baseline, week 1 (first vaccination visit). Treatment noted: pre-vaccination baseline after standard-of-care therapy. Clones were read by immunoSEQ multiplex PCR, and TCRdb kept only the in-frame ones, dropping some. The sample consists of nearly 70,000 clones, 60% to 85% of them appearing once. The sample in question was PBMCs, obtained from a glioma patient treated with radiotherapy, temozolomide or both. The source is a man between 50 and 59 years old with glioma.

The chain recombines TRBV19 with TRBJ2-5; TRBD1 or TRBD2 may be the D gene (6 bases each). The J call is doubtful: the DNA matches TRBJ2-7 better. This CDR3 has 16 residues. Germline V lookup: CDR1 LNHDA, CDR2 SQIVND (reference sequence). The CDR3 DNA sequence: TGTGCCAGTAGTAACCGGGGGCCGGCGGGCTCCTACGAGCAGTACTTC. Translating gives CASSNRGPAGSYEQYF.

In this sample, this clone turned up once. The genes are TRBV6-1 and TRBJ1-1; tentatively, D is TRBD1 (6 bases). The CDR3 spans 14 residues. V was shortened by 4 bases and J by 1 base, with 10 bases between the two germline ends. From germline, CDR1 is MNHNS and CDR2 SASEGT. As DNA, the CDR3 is TGTGCCAGCAGTGTCGCGACAGGGAACACTGAAGCTTTCTTT. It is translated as CASSVATGNTEAFF.

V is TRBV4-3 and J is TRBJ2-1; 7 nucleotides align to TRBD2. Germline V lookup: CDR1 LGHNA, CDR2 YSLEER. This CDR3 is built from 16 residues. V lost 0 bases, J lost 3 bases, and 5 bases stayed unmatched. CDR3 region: CASSQDPAGNYNEQFF. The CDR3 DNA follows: TGCGCCAGCAGCCAAGATCCAGCGGGGAACTACAATGAGCAGTTCTTC.

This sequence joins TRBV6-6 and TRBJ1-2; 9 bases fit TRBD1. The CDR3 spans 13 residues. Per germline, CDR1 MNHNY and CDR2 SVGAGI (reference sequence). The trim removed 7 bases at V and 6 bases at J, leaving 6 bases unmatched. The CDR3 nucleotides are TGTGCCAGCATCAACGGACAGGGGAATGGCTACACCTTC. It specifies CASINGQGNGYTF.

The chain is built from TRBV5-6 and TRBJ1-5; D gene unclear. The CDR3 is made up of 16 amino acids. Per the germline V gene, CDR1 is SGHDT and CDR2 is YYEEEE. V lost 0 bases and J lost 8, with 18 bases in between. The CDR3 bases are TGTGCCAGCAGCTTGGCCCCAGTGTCCCCTGCGAAGCCCCAGCATTTT. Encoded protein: CASSLAPVSPAKPQHF.

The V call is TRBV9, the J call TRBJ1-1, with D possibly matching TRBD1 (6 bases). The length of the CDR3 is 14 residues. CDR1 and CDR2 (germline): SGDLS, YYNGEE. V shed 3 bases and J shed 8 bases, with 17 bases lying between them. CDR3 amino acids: CASSEWGQSEEAFF. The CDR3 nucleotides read TGTGCCAGCAGCGAATGGGGACAATCCGAAGAAGCTTTCTTT.

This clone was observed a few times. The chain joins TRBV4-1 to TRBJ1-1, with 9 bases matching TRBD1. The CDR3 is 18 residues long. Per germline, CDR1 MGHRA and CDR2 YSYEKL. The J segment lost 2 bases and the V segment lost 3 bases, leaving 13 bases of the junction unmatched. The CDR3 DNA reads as TGCGCCAGCAGCCACGCTCCGGGGGGACAGGGTCGTAACACTGAAGCTTTCTTT. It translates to CASSHAPGGQGRNTEAFF.

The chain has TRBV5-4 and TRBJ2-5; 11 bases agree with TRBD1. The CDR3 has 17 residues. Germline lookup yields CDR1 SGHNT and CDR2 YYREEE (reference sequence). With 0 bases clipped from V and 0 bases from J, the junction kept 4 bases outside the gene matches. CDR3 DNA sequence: TGTGCCAGCAGCTTGGGACCGGGACAGGGGGACCAAGAGACCCAGTACTTC. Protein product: CASSLGPGQGDQETQYF.

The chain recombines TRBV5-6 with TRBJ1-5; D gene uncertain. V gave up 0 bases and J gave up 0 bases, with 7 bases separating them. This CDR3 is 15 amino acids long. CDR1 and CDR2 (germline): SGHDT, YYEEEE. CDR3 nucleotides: TGTGCCAGCAGCTTGGGTCCGAATAGCAATCAGCCCCAGCATTTT. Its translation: CASSLGPNSNQPQHF. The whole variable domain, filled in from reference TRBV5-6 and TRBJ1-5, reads DAGVTQSPTHLIKTRGQQVTLRCSPKSGHDTVSWYQQALGQGPQFIFQYYEEEERQRGNFPDRFSGHQFPNYSSELNVNALLLGDSALYLCASSLGPNSNQPQHFGDGTRLSIL.

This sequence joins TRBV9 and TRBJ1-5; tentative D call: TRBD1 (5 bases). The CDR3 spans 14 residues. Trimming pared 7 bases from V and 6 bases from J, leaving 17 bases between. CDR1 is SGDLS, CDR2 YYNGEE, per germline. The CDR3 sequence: CASGAGAIGQPQHF. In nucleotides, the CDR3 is TGTGCCAGCGGGGCCGGCGCGATAGGTCAGCCCCAGCATTTT.

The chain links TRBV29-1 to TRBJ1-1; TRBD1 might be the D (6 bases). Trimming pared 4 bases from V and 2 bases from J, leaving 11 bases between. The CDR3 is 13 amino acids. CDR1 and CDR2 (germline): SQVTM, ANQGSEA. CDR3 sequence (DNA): TGCAGCGTTGGGGGGGCCCTTAACACTGAAGCTTTCTTT. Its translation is CSVGGALNTEAFF.

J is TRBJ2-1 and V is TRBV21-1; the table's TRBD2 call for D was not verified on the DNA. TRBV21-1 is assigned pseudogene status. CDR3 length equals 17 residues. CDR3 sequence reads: CASSKERKRGGENEQFF. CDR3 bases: TGTGCCAGCAGCAAAGAGAGGAAGCGGGGGGGAGAGAATGAGCAGTTCTTC.

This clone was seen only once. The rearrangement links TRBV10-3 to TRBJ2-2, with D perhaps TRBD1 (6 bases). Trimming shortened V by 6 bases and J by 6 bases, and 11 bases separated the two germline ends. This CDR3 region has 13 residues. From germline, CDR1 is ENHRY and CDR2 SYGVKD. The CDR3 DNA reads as TGTGCCATCAGGGCTACAGGGCCCGGGGAGCTGTTTTTT. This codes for CAIRATGPGELFF.

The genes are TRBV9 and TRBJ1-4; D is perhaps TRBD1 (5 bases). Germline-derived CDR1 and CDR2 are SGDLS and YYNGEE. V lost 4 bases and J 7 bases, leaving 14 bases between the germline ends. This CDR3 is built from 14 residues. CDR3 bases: TGTGCCAGCAGCCCCCTGGGGGGAAGTGAAAAACTGTTTTTT. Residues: CASSPLGGSEKLFF.

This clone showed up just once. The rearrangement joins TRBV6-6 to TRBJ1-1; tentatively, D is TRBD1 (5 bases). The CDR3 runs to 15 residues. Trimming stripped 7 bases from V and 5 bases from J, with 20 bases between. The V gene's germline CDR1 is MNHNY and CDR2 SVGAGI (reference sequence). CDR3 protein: CASTKGRGLETEAFF. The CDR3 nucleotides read TGTGCCAGCACCAAAGGGAGGGGCTTAGAAACTGAAGCTTTCTTT.

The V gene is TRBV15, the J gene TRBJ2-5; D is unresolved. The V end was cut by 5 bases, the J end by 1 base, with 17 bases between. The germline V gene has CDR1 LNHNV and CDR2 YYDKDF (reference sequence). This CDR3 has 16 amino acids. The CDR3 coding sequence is TGTGCCACCAGCTATGAGAGCTACTCGCCCCAAGAGACCCAGTACTTC. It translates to CATSYESYSPQETQYF.

CDR3 DNA: TGCGCCAGCAGCTTTGTAGGCAGGGGAAGCGGGGAGACCCAGTACTTC. Its protein product is CASSFVGRGSGETQYF. The rearrangement uses TRBV5-1 and TRBJ2-5; D may match TRBD1 or TRBD2 (6 bases each). Trimming removed 2 bases from V and 5 bases from J, with 19 bases in between. The CDR3 totals 16 residues. Germline CDR1 and CDR2: SGHRS and YFSETQ.

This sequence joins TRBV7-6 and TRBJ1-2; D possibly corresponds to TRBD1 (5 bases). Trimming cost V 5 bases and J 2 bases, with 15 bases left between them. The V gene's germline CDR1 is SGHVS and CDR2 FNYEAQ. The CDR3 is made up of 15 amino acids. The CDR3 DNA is TGTGCCAGCAGCCCTAGACAGTCCATAAACTATGGCTACACCTTC. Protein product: CASSPRQSINYGYTF.

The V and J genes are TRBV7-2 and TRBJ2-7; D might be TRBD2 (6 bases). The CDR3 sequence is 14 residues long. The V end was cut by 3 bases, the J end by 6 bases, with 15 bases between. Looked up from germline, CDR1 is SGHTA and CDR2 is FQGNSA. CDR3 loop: CASSFPGVVAEQYF. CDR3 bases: TGTGCCAGCAGCTTTCCGGGGGTGGTAGCCGAGCAGTACTTC.

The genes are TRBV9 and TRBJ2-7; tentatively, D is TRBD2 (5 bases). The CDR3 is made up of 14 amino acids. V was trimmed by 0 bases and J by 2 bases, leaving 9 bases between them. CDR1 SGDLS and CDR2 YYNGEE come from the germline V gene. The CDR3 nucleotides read TGTGCCAGCAGCGTAGCGGGGTCCACCTACGAGCAGTACTTC. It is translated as CASSVAGSTYEQYF.

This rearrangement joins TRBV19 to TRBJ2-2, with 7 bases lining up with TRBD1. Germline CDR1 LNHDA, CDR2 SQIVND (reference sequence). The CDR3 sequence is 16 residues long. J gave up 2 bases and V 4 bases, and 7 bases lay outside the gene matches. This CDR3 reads CASSKSTGSNTGELFF. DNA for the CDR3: TGTGCCAGTAGTAAATCGACAGGGAGCAACACCGGGGAGCTGTTTTTT. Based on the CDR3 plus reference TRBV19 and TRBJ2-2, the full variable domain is DGGITQSPKYLFRKEGQNVTLSCEQNLNHDAMYWYRQDPGQGLRLIYYSQIVNDFQKGDIAEGYSVSREKKESFPLTVTSAQKNPTAFYLCASSKSTGSNTGELFFGEGSRLTVL.

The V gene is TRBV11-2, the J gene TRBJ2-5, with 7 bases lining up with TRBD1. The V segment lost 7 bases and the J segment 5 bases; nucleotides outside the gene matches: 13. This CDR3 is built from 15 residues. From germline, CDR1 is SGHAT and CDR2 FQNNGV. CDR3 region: CASTPPTGSRETQYF. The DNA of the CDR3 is TGTGCCAGCACCCCCCCGACAGGGTCACGCGAGACCCAGTACTTC.

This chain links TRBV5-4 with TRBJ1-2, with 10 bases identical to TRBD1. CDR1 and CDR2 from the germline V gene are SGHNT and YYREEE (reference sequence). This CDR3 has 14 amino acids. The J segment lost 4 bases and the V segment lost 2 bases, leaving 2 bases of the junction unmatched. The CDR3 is CASSFGDRGYGYTF. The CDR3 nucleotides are TGTGCCAGCAGCTTCGGGGACAGGGGCTATGGCTACACCTTC.

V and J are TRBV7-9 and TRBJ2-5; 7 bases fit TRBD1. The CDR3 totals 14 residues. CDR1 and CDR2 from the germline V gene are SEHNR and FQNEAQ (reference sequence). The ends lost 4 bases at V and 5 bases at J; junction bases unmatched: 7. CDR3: CASSSYRDSETQYF. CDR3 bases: TGTGCCAGCAGCTCGTACCGGGACAGCGAGACCCAGTACTTC.

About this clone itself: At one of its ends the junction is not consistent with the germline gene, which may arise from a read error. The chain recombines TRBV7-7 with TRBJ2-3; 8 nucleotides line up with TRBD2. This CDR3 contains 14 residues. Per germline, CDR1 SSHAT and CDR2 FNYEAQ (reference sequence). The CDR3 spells CASSFGGGSDTQYF. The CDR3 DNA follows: TGTGCTAGCAGCTTCGGCGGGGGGTCAGATACGCAGTATTTT.